These 17 T cell receptor beta chains were all obtained from the same sample, sequenced in a study of cytomegalovirus exposure and HLA in healthy donors. Vbeta (60) and Jbeta (13) primers were used in the PCR. Method: immunoSEQ multiplex PCR; TCRdb's copy keeps in-frame clones and lacks some. Of about 120,000 clones listed, 83% are singletons. The specimen sequenced was PBMCs. Every receptor here comes from a woman in her forties in good health and CMV-seropositive.

The chain links TRBV15 to TRBJ1-1, with D hard to call. CDR1 is LNHNV, CDR2 YYDKDF, per germline (reference sequence). V dropped 6 bases and J dropped 2 bases, with 10 bases sitting between them. This CDR3 is 13 amino acids long. The CDR3 sequence is CATRAPRNTEAFF. As DNA, the CDR3 is TGTGCCACCAGAGCCCCCCGAAACACTGAAGCTTTCTTT.

The chain combines TRBV19 with TRBJ1-2, with a tentative D call TRBD1 (6 bases). Trimming removed 2 bases from V and 0 bases from J, with 10 bases in between. CDR1 and CDR2 from the germline V gene are LNHDA and SQIVND (reference sequence). The CDR3 has 15 residues. The CDR3 here is CASSIPTGANYGYTF. In DNA form, the CDR3 reads TGTGCCAGTAGTATACCGACAGGCGCTAACTATGGCTACACCTTC.

The rearrangement uses TRBV7-8 and TRBJ2-2, with unresolved D. Per the germline V gene, CDR1 is SGHVS and CDR2 is FQNEAQ. The CDR3 covers 12 residues. V gave up 4 bases and J gave up 5 bases, with 5 bases separating them. CDR3 amino acids: CASSSLTGELFF. The CDR3, as DNA: TGTGCCAGCAGCTCCCTTACCGGGGAGCTGTTTTTT.

Only a few counts were recorded for this clone. The V call is TRBV29-1, the J call TRBJ2-7; 12 bases match TRBD1. Germline V lookup: CDR1 SQVTM, CDR2 ANQGSEA. Trimming cost V 7 bases and J 0 bases; bases outside gene matches: 13. The CDR3 runs 17 residues. The CDR3 sequence is CSADGGQGAPGSYEQYF. In nucleotides, the CDR3 is TGCAGCGCCGACGGGGGACAGGGGGCACCGGGCTCCTACGAGCAGTACTTC.

The V call is TRBV6-6, the J call TRBJ1-3, with 8 nucleotides matching TRBD1. V was clipped by 5 bases and J by 1 base; unmatched bases: 4. This CDR3 has 15 residues. Germline V gives CDR1 MNHNY, CDR2 SVGAGI (reference sequence). The CDR3 loop is CASSDRTGSGNTIYF. In DNA, the CDR3 is TGTGCCAGCAGTGACCGGACAGGGTCTGGAAACACCATATATTTT.

The J gene is TRBJ1-5, the V gene TRBV6-1, with D tentatively TRBD1 (6 bases). CDR1 and CDR2 (germline): MNHNS, SASEGT. The CDR3 has 12 residues. V was trimmed by 11 bases and J by 3 bases, leaving 11 bases between them. CDR3 nucleotides: TGTGCCTCGGCGGGGGCCAATCAGCCCCAGCATTTT. Protein product: CASAGANQPQHF.

The V gene is TRBV7-9, the J gene TRBJ1-3; D possibly corresponds to TRBD1 (5 bases). The germline V gene encodes CDR1 SEHNR and CDR2 FQNEAQ (reference sequence). The CDR3 sequence is 12 residues long. Trimming pared 4 bases from V and 11 bases from J, leaving 12 bases between. The CDR3 here is CASSSRAPAIYF. The CDR3 DNA reads as TGTGCCAGCAGCTCCAGGGCCCCCGCCATATATTTT.

V usage is TRBV7-8 and J usage is TRBJ2-1, with 11 bases fitting TRBD1. There are 19 residues in the CDR3. V lost 5 bases and J lost 9; bases outside the gene matches: 21. The V gene's germline CDR1 is SGHVS and CDR2 FQNEAQ. The CDR3 sequence: CASSRTGTGGIGAAGEQFF. The DNA for the CDR3 is TGTGCCAGCAGCCGTACCGGGACAGGGGGAATTGGCGCCGCCGGTGAGCAGTTCTTC.

The gene calls are TRBV2 and TRBJ1-2; TRBD1 is a possible D gene (6 bases). V lost 7 bases to trimming and J lost 8 bases, with 17 bases between them. CDR1 and CDR2 (germline): SNHLY, FYNNEI. The CDR3 is made up of 13 amino acids. The CDR3 nucleotides read TGTGCCAGCACAGCACAGGGTTGGGAGGGCTACACCTTC. Translating gives CASTAQGWEGYTF.

The table lists this clone with a few counts. This rearrangement joins TRBV30 to TRBJ1-1; no clear D gene. Germline V gene data show CDR1 as GTSNPN and CDR2 as SVGIG (reference sequence). Trimming removed 8 bases at V and 5 bases at J, with 15 bases between. This CDR3 has 12 residues. The CDR3 here is CAIRIRGTEAFF. The DNA for the CDR3 is TGTGCCATTAGGATCAGAGGGACTGAAGCTTTCTTT.

V usage is TRBV4-2 and J usage is TRBJ2-7; 9 nucleotides match TRBD2. Trimming cost V 0 bases and J 2 bases; bases outside gene matches: 2. Germline V lookup: CDR1 LGHNA, CDR2 YNFKEQ. The CDR3 runs 15 residues. The CDR3 here is CASSQEASGAYEQYF. In DNA, the CDR3 is TGTGCCAGCAGCCAAGAGGCTAGCGGGGCCTACGAGCAGTACTTC.

This clone was seen a handful of times. The V and J genes are TRBV4-3 and TRBJ2-1, with D perhaps matching TRBD2 (6 bases). Trimming pared 0 bases from V and 5 bases from J, leaving 17 bases between. CDR1 and CDR2 (germline): LGHNA, YSLEER. The CDR3 extends over 17 amino acids. CDR3 residues: CASSQEAASALNNEQFF. CDR3 nucleotides: TGCGCCAGCAGCCAAGAGGCGGCTAGCGCCCTAAACAATGAGCAGTTCTTC.

J is TRBJ1-2 and V is TRBV18; 10 bases fit TRBD1. From germline, CDR1 is KGHSH and CDR2 LQKENI. There are 14 residues in the CDR3. Unmatched junction bases numbered 2, after V lost 0 bases and J lost 7 bases. CDR3 sequence: CASSPPGTGVGYTF. The DNA for the CDR3 is TGTGCCAGCTCACCACCAGGGACAGGGGTTGGCTACACCTTC.

This clone was counted once. This rearrangement joins TRBV11-3 to TRBJ1-3; 8 bases map to TRBD1. CDR1 SGHNT and CDR2 YENEEA come from the germline V gene. The CDR3 has 17 residues. V lost 1 base and J lost 3; bases outside the gene matches: 8. CDR3 in amino acids: CASSLGQSTGDGNTIYF. For the CDR3, the DNA is TGTGCCAGCAGCTTAGGCCAATCGACAGGGGATGGAAACACCATATATTTT.

The sample holds a few counts of this clone. Sequence at one end of the junction differs from germline and may be a read error. This rearrangement joins TRBV28 to TRBJ2-4; TRBD2 agrees at 9 bases. The CDR3 contains 15 residues. Germline lookup yields CDR1 MDHEN and CDR2 SYDVKM. CDR3 DNA: TGTGCCAGCAGTTCTACCCAGGTGGGCGGGAGGGGCCCAGACTTC. Translation gives CASSSTQVGGRGPDF. Variable domain in full (rest from reference TRBV28 and TRBJ2-4): DVKVTQSSRYLVKRTGEKVFLECVQDMDHENMFWYRQDPGLGLRLIYFSYDVKMKEKGDIPEGYSVSREKKERFSLILESASTNQTSMYLCASSSTQVGGRGPDFGAGTRLSVL.

This chain uses TRBV30 with TRBJ2-1; 14 bases match TRBD2. The CDR3 length is 16 residues. The ends lost 4 bases at V and 9 bases at J; junction bases unmatched: 11. Germline CDR1 and CDR2: GTSNPN and SVGIG (reference sequence). The CDR3 region is CAWNNPGLAGDFEQFF. DNA for the CDR3: TGTGCCTGGAATAACCCGGGACTAGCGGGAGATTTTGAGCAGTTCTTC.

This clone was found once. The V gene is TRBV30, the J gene TRBJ1-1; D perhaps matches TRBD1 (6 bases). Germline loops: CDR1 GTSNPN, CDR2 SVGIG (reference sequence). This CDR3 spans 12 amino acids. V shed 5 bases and J shed 4 bases, with 11 bases lying between them. The CDR3 here is CAWGGYGTEAFF. CDR3 DNA: TGTGCCTGGGGGGGCTACGGCACTGAAGCTTTCTTT.